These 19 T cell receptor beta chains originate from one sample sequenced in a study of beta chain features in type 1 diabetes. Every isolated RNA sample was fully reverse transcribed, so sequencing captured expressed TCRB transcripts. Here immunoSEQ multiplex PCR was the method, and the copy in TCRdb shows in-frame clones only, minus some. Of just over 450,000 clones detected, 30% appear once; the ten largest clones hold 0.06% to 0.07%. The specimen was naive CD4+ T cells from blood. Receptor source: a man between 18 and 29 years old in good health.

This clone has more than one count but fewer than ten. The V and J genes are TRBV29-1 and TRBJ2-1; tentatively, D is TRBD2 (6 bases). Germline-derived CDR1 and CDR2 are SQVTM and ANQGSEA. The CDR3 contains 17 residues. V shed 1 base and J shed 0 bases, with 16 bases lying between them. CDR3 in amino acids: CSVEVLATRRSYNEQFF. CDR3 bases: TGCAGCGTTGAAGTCCTAGCGACTCGTCGCTCCTACAATGAGCAGTTCTTC.

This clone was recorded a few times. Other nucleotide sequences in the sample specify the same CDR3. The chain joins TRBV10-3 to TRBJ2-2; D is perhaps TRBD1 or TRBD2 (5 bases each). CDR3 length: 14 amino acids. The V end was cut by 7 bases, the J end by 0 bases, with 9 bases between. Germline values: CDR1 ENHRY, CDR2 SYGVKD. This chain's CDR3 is CAITGDANTGELFF. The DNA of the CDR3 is TGTGCCATCACCGGGGACGCGAACACCGGGGAGCTGTTTTTT.

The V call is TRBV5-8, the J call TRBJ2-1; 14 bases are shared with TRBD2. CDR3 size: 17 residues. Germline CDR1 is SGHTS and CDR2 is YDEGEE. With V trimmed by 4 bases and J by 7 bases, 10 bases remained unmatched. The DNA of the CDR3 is TGTGCCAGCAGCCCTCCTCCCGGGACTAGCGGGAGAAATGAGCAGTTCTTC. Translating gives CASSPPPGTSGRNEQFF.

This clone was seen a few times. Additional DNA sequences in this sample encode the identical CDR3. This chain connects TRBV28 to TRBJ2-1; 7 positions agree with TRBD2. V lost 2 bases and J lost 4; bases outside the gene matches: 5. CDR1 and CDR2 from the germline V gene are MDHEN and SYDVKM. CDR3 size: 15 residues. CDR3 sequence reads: CASSLGGGPYNEQFF. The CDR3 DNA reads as TGTGCCAGCAGTTTAGGGGGAGGGCCATACAATGAGCAGTTCTTC.

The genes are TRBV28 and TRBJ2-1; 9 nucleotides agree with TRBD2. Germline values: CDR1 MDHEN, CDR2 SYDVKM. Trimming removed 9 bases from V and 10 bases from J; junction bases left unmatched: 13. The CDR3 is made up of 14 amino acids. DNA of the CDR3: TGTGCCAGTCGGGAGCCTAGCGGGGTCCGGGAGCAGTTCTTC. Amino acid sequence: CASREPSGVREQFF.

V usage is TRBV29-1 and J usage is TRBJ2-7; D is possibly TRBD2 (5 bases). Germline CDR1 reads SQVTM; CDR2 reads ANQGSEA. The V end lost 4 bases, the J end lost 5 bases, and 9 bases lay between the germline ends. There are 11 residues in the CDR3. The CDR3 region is CSVGWRDEQYF. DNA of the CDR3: TGCAGCGTTGGTTGGCGGGACGAGCAGTACTTC.

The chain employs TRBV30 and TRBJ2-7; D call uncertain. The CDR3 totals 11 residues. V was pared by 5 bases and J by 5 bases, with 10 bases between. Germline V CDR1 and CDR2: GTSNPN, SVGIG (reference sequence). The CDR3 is CAWSRNDEQYF. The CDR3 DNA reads TGTGCCTGGTCGAGGAATGACGAGCAGTACTTC.

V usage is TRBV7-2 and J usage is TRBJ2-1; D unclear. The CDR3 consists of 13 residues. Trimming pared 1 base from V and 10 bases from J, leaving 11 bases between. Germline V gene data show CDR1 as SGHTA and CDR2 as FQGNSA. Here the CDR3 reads CASSLGFPVEQFF. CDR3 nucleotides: TGTGCCAGCAGCTTAGGATTCCCAGTAGAGCAGTTCTTC.

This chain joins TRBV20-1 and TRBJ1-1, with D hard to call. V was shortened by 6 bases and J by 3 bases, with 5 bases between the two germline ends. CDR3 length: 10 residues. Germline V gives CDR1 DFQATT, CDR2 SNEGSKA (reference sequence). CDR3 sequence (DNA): TGCAGTGCGATTCACACTGAAGCTTTCTTT. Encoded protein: CSAIHTEAFF.

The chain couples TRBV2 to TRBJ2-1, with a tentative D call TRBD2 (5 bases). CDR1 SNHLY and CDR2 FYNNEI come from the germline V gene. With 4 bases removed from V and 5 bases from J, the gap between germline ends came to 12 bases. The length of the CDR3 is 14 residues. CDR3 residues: CASSGTSRDNEQFF. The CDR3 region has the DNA TGTGCCAGCAGTGGTACTAGTCGCGACAATGAGCAGTTCTTC.

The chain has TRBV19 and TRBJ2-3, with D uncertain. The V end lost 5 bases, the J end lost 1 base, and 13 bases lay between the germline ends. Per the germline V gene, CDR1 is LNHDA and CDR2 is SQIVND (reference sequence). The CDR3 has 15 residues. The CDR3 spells CASSPGKGGTDTQYF. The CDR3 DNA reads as TGTGCCAGTAGTCCCGGCAAGGGCGGCACAGATACGCAGTATTTT.

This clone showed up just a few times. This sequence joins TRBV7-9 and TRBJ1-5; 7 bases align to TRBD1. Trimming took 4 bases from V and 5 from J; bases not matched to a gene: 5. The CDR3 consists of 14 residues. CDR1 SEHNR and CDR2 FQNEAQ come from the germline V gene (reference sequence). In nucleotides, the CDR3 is TGTGCCAGCAGCTCAGGACAGGCCGATCAGCCCCAGCATTTT. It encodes CASSSGQADQPQHF.

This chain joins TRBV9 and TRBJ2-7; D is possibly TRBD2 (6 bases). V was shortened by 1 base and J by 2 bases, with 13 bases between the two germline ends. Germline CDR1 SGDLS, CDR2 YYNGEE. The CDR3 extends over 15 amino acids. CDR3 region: CASSVRGGTAYEQYF. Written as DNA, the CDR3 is TGTGCCAGCAGCGTAAGGGGCGGGACGGCCTACGAGCAGTACTTC.

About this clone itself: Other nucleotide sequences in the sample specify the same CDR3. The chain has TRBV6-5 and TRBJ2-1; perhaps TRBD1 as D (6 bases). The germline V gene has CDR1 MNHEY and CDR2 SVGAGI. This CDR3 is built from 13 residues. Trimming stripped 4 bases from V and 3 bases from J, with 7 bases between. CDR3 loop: CASSLDSYNEQFF. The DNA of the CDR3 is TGTGCCAGCAGTTTGGACAGCTACAATGAGCAGTTCTTC.

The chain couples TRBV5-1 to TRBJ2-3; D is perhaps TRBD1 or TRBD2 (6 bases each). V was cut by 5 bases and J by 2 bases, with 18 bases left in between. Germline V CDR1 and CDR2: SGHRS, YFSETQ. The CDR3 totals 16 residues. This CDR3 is CASSLDGGGYTDTQYF. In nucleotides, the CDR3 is TGCGCCAGCAGTCTTGACGGAGGGGGATACACAGATACGCAGTATTTT.

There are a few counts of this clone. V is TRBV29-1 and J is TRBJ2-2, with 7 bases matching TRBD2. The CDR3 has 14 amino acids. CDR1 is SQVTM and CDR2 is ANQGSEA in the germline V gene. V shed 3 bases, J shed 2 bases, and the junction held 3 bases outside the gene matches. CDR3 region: CSVDPGGNTGELFF. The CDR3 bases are TGCAGCGTTGACCCGGGGGGAAACACCGGGGAGCTGTTTTTT.

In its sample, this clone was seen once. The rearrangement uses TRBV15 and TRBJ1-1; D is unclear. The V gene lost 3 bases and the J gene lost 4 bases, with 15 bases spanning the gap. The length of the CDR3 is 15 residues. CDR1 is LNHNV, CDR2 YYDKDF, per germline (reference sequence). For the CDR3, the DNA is TGTGCCACCAGCAGGGGCCACATTGCGGGCACTGAAGCTTTCTTT. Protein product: CATSRGHIAGTEAFF.

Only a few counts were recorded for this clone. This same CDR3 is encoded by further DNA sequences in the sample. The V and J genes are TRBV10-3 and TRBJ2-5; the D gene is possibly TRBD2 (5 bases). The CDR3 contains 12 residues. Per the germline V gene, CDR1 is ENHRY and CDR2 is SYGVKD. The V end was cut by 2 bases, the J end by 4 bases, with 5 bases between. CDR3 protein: CAISEGGETQYF. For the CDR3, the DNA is TGTGCCATCAGTGAGGGAGGAGAGACCCAGTACTTC.

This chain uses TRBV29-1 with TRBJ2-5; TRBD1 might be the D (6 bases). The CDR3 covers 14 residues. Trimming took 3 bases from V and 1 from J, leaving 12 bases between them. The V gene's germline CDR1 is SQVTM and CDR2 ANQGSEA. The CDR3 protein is CSVEENRAQETQYF. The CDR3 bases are TGCAGCGTTGAGGAGAACAGGGCCCAAGAGACCCAGTACTTC.